This TCR beta chain emerged from a study of CXCR3-negative and CXCR3-positive naive CD8 T cells. Naive CD8+ T cells carried a CD45RO-CCR7+CD27+CD95- phenotype. Overall study results and limits: Naive CXCR3-negative and CXCR3-positive cells had similar TRBV-TRBJ usage; memory differed. Higher TRB CDR3 hydrophobicity marked CXCR3-positive naive cells relative to CXCR3-negative naive cells.

The libraries of TRB cDNA were prepared using 5' RACE with UMI labels. TCRdb re-called the 5' RACE reads and shows each CDR3 protein once, DNA omitted. The data include some 100,000 distinct CDR3 sequences; the top ten clones carry approximately 0.38%. Turning to this clonotype: Its antigen is unidentified.

The sequence was collected from a human donor in good health. Some clones in this sample may be carry-over from other donors' samples. The sample consisted of naive CXCR3+ CD8+ T cells from blood. Subset given: CD45RO-CCR7+CD27+CD95- naive CD8+ T cells expressing CXCR3 (TNR3+).

CDR3 protein: CASTLKGEQYF. The chain links TRBV28 to TRBJ2-7. The CDR3 runs to 11 residues. Germline CDR1 MDHEN, CDR2 SYDVKM.